A single sample is the source of the 16 T cell receptor beta chains below, sequenced in a study of shared clonotypes between healthy human individuals. Generated by immunoSEQ multiplex PCR, the TCRdb table keeps only in-frame clones and is missing some. The repertoire includes 100,000 or so clones, about 67% of them detected once, and approximately 25% sits in the top ten. Source material: memory CD8+ T cells sorted from blood. Subset here: CD45RO+ cells pooled with CCR7-negative TemRA cells. These receptors originate from a woman aged 25 to 39 in good health.

The rearrangement uses TRBV13 and TRBJ2-7, with D perhaps being TRBD1 or TRBD2 (6 bases each). The V gene lost 6 bases and the J gene lost 2 bases, with 23 bases spanning the gap. This CDR3 is 17 amino acids long. Germline assignment: CDR1 PRHDT and CDR2 FYEKMQ (reference sequence). In DNA form, the CDR3 reads TGTGCCAGCAGAGGGGGGCAGGGGAGCCCTAATGCCTACGAGCAGTACTTC. Its translation is CASRGGQGSPNAYEQYF.

The chain couples TRBV19 to TRBJ1-2, with a possible D match to TRBD1 (5 bases). The germline CDR1 and CDR2 sequences are LNHDA and SQIVND (reference sequence). The CDR3 contains 14 residues. Trimming took 9 bases from V and 2 from J, leaving 16 bases between them. The CDR3: CASHPLGENYGYTF. The CDR3 region has the DNA TGTGCCAGCCACCCCTTGGGGGAGAACTATGGCTACACCTTC.

This clone appeared a few times. The rearrangement links TRBV5-4 to TRBJ1-2; D is ambiguous. Germline V gene sequence: CDR1 SGHNT, CDR2 YYREEE (reference sequence). The CDR3 extends over 11 amino acids. Trimming left V 5 bases short and J 8 bases short, with 10 bases between. The CDR3 DNA follows: TGTGCCAGCAGGGAAGGAAACGGCTACACCTTC. Translated: CASREGNGYTF.

The chain is built from TRBV27 and TRBJ2-2; D is uncertain. Germline assignment: CDR1 MNHEY and CDR2 SMNVEV (reference sequence). CDR3 length: 17 residues. The V gene lost 0 bases and the J gene lost 0 bases, with 11 bases spanning the gap. CDR3: CASSLSEFLANTGELFF. The DNA of the CDR3 is TGTGCCAGCAGTTTATCTGAATTCCTCGCGAACACCGGGGAGCTGTTTTTT.

The CDR3 DNA sequence: TGTGCCAGCGGACTAGGTAGGGCCTATTACGAGCAGTACTTC. Translating gives CASGLGRAYYEQYF. The chain links TRBV7-8 to TRBJ2-7; 7 bases are a match to TRBD2. CDR1 is SGHVS, CDR2 FQNEAQ, per germline. This CDR3 region has 14 residues. V was pared by 8 bases and J by 4 bases, with 11 bases of the junction left unmatched.

CDR3 sequence reads: CASRDEQYF. The CDR3 nucleotides are TGTGCCAGCAGAGACGAGCAGTACTTC. V gene TRBV6-6 combines with J gene TRBJ2-7; no reliable D call. This CDR3 comprises 9 residues. Germline values: CDR1 MNHNY, CDR2 SVGAGI (reference sequence). With 6 bases removed from V and 5 bases from J, the gap between germline ends came to 2 bases.

The rearrangement uses TRBV2 and TRBJ2-2; weak D call: TRBD1 (6 bases). The germline V gene has CDR1 SNHLY and CDR2 FYNNEI. V was shortened by 9 bases and J by 4 bases, with 12 bases between the two germline ends. The CDR3 loop spans 13 amino acids. CDR3 nucleotides: TGTGCCAGAGAAACAGGGTTCACCGGGGAGCTGTTTTTT. Its protein product is CARETGFTGELFF.

V is TRBV6-1 and J is TRBJ2-3, with TRBD2 identical over 7 bases. Germline CDR1 reads MNHNS; CDR2 reads SASEGT. The V gene end was trimmed by 6 bases and the J gene end by 1 base; junction bases not matched to a gene: 4. The CDR3 loop spans 14 amino acids. CDR3 loop: CASRVGGGTDTQYF. CDR3 sequence (DNA): TGTGCCAGCAGGGTGGGGGGGGGCACAGATACGCAGTATTTT.

This chain links TRBV5-6 with TRBJ2-1, with 8 bases identical to TRBD1. Germline V lookup: CDR1 SGHDT, CDR2 YYEEEE. The CDR3 is made up of 16 amino acids. The V segment lost 4 bases and the J segment 5 bases; nucleotides outside the gene matches: 11. Here the CDR3 reads CASSRNRDRKNNEQFF. CDR3 sequence (DNA): TGTGCCAGCAGCCGTAACCGGGACAGGAAAAACAATGAGCAGTTCTTC.

This clone was counted ten times or more. The CDR3: CASSRQYYGYTF. CDR3 coding DNA: TGTGCCAGCAGCCGGCAGTACTATGGCTACACCTTC. The rearrangement links TRBV5-8 to TRBJ1-2; D unclear. Per the germline V gene, CDR1 is SGHTS and CDR2 is YDEGEE. The CDR3 loop spans 12 amino acids. The germline V and J ends were trimmed by 4 bases and 3 bases, with 7 bases remaining between them.

As to this clone: A far larger clone differs by one base, so this is likely a read error. The sample holds other DNA sequences that translate to the same CDR3. The rearrangement links TRBV25-1 to TRBJ2-2; perhaps TRBD1 as D (6 bases). This CDR3 is 14 amino acids long. Germline V gene sequence: CDR1 MGHDK, CDR2 SYGVNS. The CDR3 bases are TGTGCTAGCAGTGGCCCAGGGGAAGCCGGGGAGCTGTTTTTT. It yields the protein CASSGPGEAGELFF.

The V call is TRBV7-7, the J call TRBJ2-5; D is perhaps TRBD2 (5 bases). V was clipped by 5 bases and J by 7 bases, with 14 bases between them. This CDR3 spans 13 amino acids. Germline V gene lookup returns CDR1 SSHAT and CDR2 FNYEAQ (reference sequence). The CDR3 DNA sequence: TGTGCCAGCAGCATAGACCGAGAGGGGACCCAGTACTTC. As protein: CASSIDREGTQYF. Based on the CDR3 plus reference TRBV7-7 and TRBJ2-5, the full variable domain is GAGVSQSPRYKVTKRGQDVTLRCDPISSHATLYWYQQALGQGPEFLTYFNYEAQPDKSGLPSDRFSAERPEGSISTLTIQRTEQRDSAMYRCASSIDREGTQYFGPGTRLLVL.

The chain uses TRBV5-4 and TRBJ2-7, with unresolved D. Per germline, CDR1 SGHNT and CDR2 YYREEE (reference sequence). V lost 4 bases and J lost 3, with 14 bases in between. CDR3 length: 14 residues. DNA of the CDR3: TGTGCCAGCAGCCAAGAGCGTCTGTACTACGAGCAGTACTTC. Translating gives CASSQERLYYEQYF. The full variable domain, completed using reference TRBV5-4 and TRBJ2-7, is ETGVTQSPTHLIKTRGQQVTLRCSSQSGHNTVSWYQQALGQGPQFIFQYYREEENGRGNFPPRFSGLQFPNYSSELNVNALELDDSALYLCASSQERLYYEQYFGPGTRLTVT.

Relative to its sample, this clone is hyperexpanded. Other DNA sequences of this sample code for an identical CDR3. The chain is built from TRBV7-8 and TRBJ1-1; a possible D gene is TRBD1 (5 bases). The CDR3 is made up of 14 amino acids. Trimming cost V 5 bases and J 1 base, with 11 bases left between them. The germline V gene has CDR1 SGHVS and CDR2 FQNEAQ. The CDR3 loop reads CASSASTENTEAFF. The CDR3 DNA is TGTGCCAGCAGCGCCTCGACAGAGAACACTGAAGCTTTCTTT.

The CDR3: CASSPDSNQPQHF. The CDR3 region has the DNA TGTGCCAGCAGTCCGGATAGCAATCAGCCCCAGCATTTT. The V gene is TRBV27, the J gene TRBJ1-5; D remains unclear. Per the germline V gene, CDR1 is MNHEY and CDR2 is SMNVEV (reference sequence). The ends were cut back, 5 bases at V and 0 bases at J, with 5 bases in the middle. This CDR3 is built from 13 residues.

This clone has just a few counts. The chain couples TRBV19 to TRBJ2-1; maybe TRBD1 (5 bases). The CDR3 contains 15 residues. Trimming stripped 6 bases from V and 1 base from J, with 13 bases between. Germline CDR1 is LNHDA and CDR2 is SQIVND (reference sequence). CDR3 sequence reads: CASSPGQTSYNEQFF. CDR3 bases: TGTGCCAGTAGCCCAGGGCAAACATCCTACAATGAGCAGTTCTTC. The full variable domain, its missing parts supplied by reference TRBV19 and TRBJ2-1, is DGGITQSPKYLFRKEGQNVTLSCEQNLNHDAMYWYRQDPGQGLRLIYYSQIVNDFQKGDIAEGYSVSREKKESFPLTVTSAQKNPTAFYLCASSPGQTSYNEQFFGPGTRLTVL.